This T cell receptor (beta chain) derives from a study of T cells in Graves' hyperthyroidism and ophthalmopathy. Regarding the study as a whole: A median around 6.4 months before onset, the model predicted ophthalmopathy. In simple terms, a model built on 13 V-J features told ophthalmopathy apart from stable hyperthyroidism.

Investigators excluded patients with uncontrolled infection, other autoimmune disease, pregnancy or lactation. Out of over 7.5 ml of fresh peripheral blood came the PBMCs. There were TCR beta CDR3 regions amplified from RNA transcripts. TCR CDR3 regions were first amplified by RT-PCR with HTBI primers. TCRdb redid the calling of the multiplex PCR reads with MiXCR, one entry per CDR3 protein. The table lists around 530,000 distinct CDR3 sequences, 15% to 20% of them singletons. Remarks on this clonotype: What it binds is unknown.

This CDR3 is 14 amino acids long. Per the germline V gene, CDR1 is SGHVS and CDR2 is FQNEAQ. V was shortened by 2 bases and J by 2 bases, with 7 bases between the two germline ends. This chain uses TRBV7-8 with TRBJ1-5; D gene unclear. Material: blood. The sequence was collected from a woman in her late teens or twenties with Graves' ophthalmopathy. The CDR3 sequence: CASSLNSRNQPQHF. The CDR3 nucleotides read TGTGCCAGCAGCTTAAATTCGCGCAATCAGCCCCAGCATTTT.